The next 2 T cell receptor beta chains were all read from a single sample in a study of response to subunit inactivated influenza vaccine. TCRdb reprocessed the RT-PCR reads with MiXCR, giving one entry per CDR3 protein. The sample lists roughly 650,000 distinct CDR3 sequences; around a sixth were seen once. The sample in question was PBMCs from blood, obtained about 11 days after vaccination. The receptors shown here come from a man between 45 and 60 years old who received an inactivated influenza vaccine.

This clonotype was detected a few times. The chain is built from TRBV10-3 and TRBJ1-2, with 8 nucleotides matching TRBD1. Looked up from germline, CDR1 is ENHRY and CDR2 is SYGVKD. Trimming removed 6 bases from V and 6 bases from J; junction bases left unmatched: 3. The CDR3 covers 12 residues. The CDR3 protein is CAISETGDGYTF. CDR3 coding DNA: TGTGCCATCAGCGAGACAGGGGATGGCTACACCTTC.

Notes on this clonotype: One end of the junction fails to match germline, which may point to a read error. The chain couples TRBV20-1 to TRBJ2-7; D is unclear. Per the germline V gene, CDR1 is DFQATT and CDR2 is SNEGSKA (reference sequence). This CDR3 spans 11 amino acids. The CDR3 sequence is CSARANYDQYF. The CDR3 bases are TGCAGTGCTAGAGCAAACTACGATCAGTACTTC.